The present T cell receptor beta chain was sequenced within a study of identical twins. Study results and caveats: In beta out-of-frame sequences, the excess sharing between twins was weaker. The abundant beta clonotypes from cord blood had fewer insertions, and memory repertoires had none of this. Compared with unrelated sharing, twin-shared out-of-frame alpha sequences had more low-probability sequences.

It was template switching that added a universal primer site, and there were unique molecular identifiers on the cDNA. In TCRdb, the 5' RACE reads were re-called with MiXCR into one record per CDR3 protein. Of around 370,000 distinct CDR3 sequences in the sample, roughly 9% were seen once. Comments on this clonotype: Its matching antigen is unknown.

V dropped 0 bases and J dropped 1 base, with 4 bases sitting between them. The CDR3 contains 13 residues. Looked up from germline, CDR1 is SGDLS and CDR2 is YYNGEE. The sequence came from a woman aged 50 to 60 in good health. The sample consisted of naive T cells sorted from blood. The V gene is TRBV9, the J gene TRBJ2-5; D is uncertain. This CDR3 is CASSVGFQETQYF. CDR3 sequence (DNA): TGTGCCAGCAGCGTAGGATTCCAAGAGACCCAGTACTTC.